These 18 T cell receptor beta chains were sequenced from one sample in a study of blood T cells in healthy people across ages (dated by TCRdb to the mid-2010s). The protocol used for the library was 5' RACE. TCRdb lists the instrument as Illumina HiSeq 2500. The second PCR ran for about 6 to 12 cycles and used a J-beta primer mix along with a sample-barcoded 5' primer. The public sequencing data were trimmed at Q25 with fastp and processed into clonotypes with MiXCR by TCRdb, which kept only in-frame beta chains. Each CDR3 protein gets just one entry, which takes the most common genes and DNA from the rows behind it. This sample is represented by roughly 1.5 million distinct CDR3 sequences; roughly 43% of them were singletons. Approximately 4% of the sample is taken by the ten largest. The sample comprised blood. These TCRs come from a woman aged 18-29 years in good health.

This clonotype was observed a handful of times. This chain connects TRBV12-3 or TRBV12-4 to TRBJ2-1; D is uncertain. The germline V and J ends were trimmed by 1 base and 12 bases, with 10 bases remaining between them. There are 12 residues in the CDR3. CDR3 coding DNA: TGTGCCAGCAGTTTAGGAGACGGCTCGCAGTTCTTC. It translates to CASSLGDGSQFF.

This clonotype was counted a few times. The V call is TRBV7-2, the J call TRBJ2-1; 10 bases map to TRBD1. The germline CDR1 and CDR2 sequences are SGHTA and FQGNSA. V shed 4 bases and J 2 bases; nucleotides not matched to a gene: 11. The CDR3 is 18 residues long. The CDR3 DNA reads TGTGCCAGCAGCTCGCGTCCTCCGGGACAGGGGACCTACAATGAGCAGTTCTTC. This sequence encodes CASSSRPPGQGTYNEQFF. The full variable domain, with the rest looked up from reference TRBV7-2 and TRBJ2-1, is GAGVSQSPSNKVTEKGKDVELRCDPISGHTALYWYRQSLGQGLEFLIYFQGNSAPDKSGLPSDRFSAERTGGSVSTLTIQRTQQEDSAVYLCASSSRPPGQGTYNEQFFGPGTRLTVL.

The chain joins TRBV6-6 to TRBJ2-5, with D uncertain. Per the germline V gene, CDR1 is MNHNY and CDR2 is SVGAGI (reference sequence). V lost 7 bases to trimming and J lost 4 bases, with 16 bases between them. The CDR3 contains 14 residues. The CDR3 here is CASIDGSGPETQYF. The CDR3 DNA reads TGTGCCAGCATCGACGGATCCGGGCCAGAGACCCAGTACTTC.

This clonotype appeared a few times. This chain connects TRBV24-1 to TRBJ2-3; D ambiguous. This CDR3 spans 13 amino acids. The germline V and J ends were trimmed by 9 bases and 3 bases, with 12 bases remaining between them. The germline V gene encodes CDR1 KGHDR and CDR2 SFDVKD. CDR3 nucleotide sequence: TGTGCCACCTCTTCAAGAGTGACAGATACGCAGTATTTT. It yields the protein CATSSRVTDTQYF.

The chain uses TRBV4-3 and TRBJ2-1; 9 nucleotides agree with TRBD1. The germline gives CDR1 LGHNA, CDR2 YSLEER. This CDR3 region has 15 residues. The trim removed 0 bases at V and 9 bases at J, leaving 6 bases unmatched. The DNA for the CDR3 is TGCGCCAGCAGCCAAGAGTACAGGGGGCTGGGTGAGCAGTTCTTC. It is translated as CASSQEYRGLGEQFF.

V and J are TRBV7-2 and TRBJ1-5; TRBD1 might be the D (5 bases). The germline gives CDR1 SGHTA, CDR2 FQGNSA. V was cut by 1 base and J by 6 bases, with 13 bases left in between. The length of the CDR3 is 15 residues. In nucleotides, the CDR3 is TGTGCCAGCAGCTTAGATGGGGGAGGGACTCAGCCCCAGCATTTT. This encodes CASSLDGGGTQPQHF.

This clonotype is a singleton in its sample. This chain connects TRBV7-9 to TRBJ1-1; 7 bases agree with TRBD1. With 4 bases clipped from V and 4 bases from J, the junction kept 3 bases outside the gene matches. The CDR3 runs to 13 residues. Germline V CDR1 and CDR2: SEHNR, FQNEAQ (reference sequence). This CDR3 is CASSWGQSTEAFF. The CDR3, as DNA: TGTGCCAGCAGCTGGGGACAGAGCACTGAAGCTTTCTTT. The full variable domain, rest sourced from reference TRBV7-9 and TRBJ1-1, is DTGVSQNPRHKITKRGQNVTFRCDPISEHNRLYWYRQTLGQGPEFLTYFQNEAQLEKSRLLSDRFSAERPKGSFSTLEIQRTEQGDSAMYLCASSWGQSTEAFFGQGTRLTVV.

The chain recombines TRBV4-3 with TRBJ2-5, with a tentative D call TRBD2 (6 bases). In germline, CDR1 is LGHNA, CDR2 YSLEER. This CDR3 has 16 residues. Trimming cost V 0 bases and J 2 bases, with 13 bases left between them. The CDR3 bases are TGCGCCAGCAGCCAAGATAGCGCGGGGCGGCAAGAGACCCAGTACTTC. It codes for CASSQDSAGRQETQYF.

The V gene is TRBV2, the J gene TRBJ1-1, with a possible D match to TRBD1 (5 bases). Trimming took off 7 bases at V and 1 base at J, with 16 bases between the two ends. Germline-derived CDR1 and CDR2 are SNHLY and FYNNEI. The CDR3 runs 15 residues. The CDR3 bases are TGTGCCAGCACTTCCGACAGACATCGGAACACTGAAGCTTTCTTT. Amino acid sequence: CASTSDRHRNTEAFF. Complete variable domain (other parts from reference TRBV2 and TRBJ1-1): EPEVTQTPSHQVTQMGQEVILRCVPISNHLYFYWYRQILGQKVEFLVSFYNNEISEKSEIFDDQFSVERPDGSNFTLKIRSTKLEDSAMYFCASTSDRHRNTEAFFGQGTRLTVV.

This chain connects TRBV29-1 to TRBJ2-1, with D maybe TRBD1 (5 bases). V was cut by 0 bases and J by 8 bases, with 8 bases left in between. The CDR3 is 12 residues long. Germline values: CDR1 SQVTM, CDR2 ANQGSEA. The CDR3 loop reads CSVEDRVYEQFF. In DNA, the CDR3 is TGCAGCGTTGAAGACAGGGTATATGAGCAGTTCTTC.

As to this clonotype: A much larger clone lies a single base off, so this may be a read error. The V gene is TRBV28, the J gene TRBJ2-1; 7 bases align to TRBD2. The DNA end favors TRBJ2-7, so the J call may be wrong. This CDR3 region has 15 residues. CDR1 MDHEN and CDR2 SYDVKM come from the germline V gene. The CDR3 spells CASSLREVSYNEQYF. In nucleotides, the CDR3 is TGTGCCAGCAGTTTACGGGAGGTCTCCTACAATGAGCAGTACTTC.

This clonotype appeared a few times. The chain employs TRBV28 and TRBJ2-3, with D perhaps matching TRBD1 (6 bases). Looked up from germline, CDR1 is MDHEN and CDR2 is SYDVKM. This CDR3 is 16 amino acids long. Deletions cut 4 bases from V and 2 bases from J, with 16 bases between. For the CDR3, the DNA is TGTGCCAGCAGTTCCTGGACAGCCCCTAACACAGATACGCAGTATTTT. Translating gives CASSSWTAPNTDTQYF.

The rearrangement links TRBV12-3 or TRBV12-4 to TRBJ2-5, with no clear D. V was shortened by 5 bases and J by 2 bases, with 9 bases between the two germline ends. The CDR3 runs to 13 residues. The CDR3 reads CASSPPQQETQYF. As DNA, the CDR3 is TGTGCCAGCAGTCCCCCCCAGCAAGAGACCCAGTACTTC.

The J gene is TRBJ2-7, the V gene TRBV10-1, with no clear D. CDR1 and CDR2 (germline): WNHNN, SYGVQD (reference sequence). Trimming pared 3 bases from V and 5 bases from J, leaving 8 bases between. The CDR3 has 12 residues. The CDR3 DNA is TGCGCCAGCAGTGATCGGATCGACGAGCAGTACTTC. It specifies CASSDRIDEQYF.

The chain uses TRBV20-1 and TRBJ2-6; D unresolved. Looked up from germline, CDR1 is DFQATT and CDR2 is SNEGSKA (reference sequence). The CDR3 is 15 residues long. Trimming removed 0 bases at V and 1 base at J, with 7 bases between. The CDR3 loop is CSARDPLSGANVLTF. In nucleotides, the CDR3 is TGCAGTGCTAGAGATCCACTGTCTGGGGCCAACGTCCTGACTTTC.

DNA for the CDR3: TGCAGCGGCGGGACACTCCGAGGTGGCGCGTGGACCCAGTACTTC. Amino acid sequence: CSGGTLRGGAWTQYF. The chain links TRBV29-1 to TRBJ2-5; D tentatively fits TRBD1 or TRBD2 (6 bases each). The CDR3 is 15 amino acids. CDR1 is SQVTM, CDR2 ANQGSEA, per germline. Trimming removed 7 bases from V and 7 bases from J, with 25 bases in between.

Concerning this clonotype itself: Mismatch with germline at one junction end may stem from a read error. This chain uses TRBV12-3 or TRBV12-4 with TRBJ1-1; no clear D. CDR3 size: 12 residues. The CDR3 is CACSPEVSEAFF. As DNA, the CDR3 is TGTGCCTGCAGTCCCGAGGTCTCTGAAGCTTTCTTT.

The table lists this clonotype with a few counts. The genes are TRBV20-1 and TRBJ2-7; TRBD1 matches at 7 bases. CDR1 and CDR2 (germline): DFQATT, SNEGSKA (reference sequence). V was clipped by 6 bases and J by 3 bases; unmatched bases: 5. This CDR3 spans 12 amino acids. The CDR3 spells CSASDRIYEQYF. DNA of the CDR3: TGCAGTGCCTCGGACAGGATCTACGAGCAGTACTTC.